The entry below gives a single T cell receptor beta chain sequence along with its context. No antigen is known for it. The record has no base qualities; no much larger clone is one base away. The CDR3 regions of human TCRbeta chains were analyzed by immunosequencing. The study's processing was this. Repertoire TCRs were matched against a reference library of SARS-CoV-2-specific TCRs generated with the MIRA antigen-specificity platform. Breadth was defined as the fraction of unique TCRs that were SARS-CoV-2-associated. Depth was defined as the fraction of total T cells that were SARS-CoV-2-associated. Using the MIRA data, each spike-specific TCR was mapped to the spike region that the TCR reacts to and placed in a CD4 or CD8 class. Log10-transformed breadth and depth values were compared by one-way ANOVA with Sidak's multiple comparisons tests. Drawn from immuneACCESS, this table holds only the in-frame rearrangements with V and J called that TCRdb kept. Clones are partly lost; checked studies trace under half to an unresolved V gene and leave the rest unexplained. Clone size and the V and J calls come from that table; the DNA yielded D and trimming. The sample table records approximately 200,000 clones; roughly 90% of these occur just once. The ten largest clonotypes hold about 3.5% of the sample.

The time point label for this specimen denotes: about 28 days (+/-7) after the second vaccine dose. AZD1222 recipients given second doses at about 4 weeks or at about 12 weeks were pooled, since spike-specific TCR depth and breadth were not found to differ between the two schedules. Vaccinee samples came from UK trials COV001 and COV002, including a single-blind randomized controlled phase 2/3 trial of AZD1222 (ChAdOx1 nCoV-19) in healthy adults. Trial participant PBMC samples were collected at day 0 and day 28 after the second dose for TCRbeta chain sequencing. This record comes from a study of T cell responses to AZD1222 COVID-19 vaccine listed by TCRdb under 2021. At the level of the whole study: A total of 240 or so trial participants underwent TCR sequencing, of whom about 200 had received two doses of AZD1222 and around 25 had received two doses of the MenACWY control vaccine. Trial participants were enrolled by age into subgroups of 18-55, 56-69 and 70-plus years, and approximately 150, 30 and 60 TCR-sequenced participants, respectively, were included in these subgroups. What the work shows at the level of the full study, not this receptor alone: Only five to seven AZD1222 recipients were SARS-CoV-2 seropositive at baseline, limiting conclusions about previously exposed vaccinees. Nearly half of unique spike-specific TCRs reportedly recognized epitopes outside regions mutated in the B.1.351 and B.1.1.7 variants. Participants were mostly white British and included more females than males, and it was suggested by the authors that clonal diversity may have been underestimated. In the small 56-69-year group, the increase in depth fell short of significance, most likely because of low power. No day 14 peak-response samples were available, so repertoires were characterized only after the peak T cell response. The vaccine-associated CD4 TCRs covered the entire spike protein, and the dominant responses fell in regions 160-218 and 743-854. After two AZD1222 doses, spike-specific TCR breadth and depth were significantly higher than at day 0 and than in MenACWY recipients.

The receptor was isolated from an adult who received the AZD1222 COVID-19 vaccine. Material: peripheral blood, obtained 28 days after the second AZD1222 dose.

The DNA reads TGTGCCAGCAGCTTAGTTCCGATTGTGGGACTTCTCCAAGAGACCCAGTACTTC. Its amino acids are CASSLVPIVGLLQETQYF. The V and J segments used are TRBV11-2 and TRBJ2-5, with a tentative D gene TRBD2 over 6 matching bases. V loses 1 base, J loses 1 base, and the germline ends lie 19 bases apart. In the germline V gene, CDR1 corresponds to SGHAT and CDR2 to FQNNGV. The CDR3 goes from the cysteine to the phenylalanine over 18 residues. Only the CDR3 region is kept as DNA, spanning 54 bases read in frame from base 1.